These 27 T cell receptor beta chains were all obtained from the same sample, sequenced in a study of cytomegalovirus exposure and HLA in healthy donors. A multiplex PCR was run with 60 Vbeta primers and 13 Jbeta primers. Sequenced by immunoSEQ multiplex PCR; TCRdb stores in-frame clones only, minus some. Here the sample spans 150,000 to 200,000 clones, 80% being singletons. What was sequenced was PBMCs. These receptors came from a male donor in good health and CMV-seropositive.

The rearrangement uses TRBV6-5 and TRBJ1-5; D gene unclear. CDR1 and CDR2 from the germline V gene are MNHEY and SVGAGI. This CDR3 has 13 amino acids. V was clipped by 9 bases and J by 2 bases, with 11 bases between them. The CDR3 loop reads CASRREGNQPQHF. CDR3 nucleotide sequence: TGTGCCAGTCGTCGGGAGGGCAATCAGCCCCAGCATTTT.

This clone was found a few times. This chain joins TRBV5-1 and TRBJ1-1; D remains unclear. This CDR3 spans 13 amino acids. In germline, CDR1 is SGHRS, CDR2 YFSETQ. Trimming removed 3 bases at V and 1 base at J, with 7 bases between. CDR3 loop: CASSSTWNTEAFF. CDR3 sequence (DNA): TGCGCCAGCAGCTCCACTTGGAACACTGAAGCTTTCTTT.

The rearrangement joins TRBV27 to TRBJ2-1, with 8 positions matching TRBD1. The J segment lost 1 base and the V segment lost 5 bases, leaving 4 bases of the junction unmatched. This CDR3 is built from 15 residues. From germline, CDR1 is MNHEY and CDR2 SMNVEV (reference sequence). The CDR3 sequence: CASSPRTGSYNEQFF. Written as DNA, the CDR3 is TGTGCCAGCAGTCCTAGGACAGGGTCCTACAATGAGCAGTTCTTC.

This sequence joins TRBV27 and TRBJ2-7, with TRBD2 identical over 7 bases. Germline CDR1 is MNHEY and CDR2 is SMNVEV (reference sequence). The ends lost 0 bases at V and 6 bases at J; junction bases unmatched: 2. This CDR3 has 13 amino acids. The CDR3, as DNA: TGTGCCAGCAGTTTATCGGGGAGGGCCGAGCAGTACTTC. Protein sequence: CASSLSGRAEQYF.

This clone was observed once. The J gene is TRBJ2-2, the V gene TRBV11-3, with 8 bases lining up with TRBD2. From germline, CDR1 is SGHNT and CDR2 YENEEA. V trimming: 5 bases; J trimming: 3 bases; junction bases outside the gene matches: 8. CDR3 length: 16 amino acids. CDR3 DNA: TGTGCCAGCAGCCAAACCGGGACTAGGTACACCGGGGAGCTGTTTTTT. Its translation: CASSQTGTRYTGELFF.

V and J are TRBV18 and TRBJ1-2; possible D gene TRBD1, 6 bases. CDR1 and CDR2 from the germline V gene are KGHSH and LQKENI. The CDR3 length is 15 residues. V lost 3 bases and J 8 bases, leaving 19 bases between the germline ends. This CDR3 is CASSPPTPERGGYTF. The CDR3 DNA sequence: TGTGCCAGCTCACCGCCGACTCCTGAGAGGGGGGGCTACACCTTC.

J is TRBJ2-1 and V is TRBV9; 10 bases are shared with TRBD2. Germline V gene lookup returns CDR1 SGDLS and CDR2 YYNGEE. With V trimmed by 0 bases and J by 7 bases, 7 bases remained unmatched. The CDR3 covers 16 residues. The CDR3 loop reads CASSVGGASGSNEQFF. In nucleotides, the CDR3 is TGTGCCAGCAGCGTAGGGGGGGCTAGCGGGAGTAATGAGCAGTTCTTC.

In DNA, the CDR3 is TGTGCCAGCAGCTTGGGGTACGGGGGGCACTATGGCTACACCTTC. It encodes CASSLGYGGHYGYTF. This chain uses TRBV7-8 with TRBJ1-2, with D tentatively TRBD1 (6 bases). Germline V gene sequence: CDR1 SGHVS, CDR2 FQNEAQ. Trimming cost V 3 bases and J 3 bases, with 14 bases left between them. The CDR3 is 15 residues long.

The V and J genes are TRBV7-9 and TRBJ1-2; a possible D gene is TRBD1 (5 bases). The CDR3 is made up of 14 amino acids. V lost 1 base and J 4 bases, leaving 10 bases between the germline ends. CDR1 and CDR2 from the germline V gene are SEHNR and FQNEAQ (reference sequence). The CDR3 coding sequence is TGTGCCAGCAGCTTAGAGGGGCGAGGCTATGGCTACACCTTC. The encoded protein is CASSLEGRGYGYTF.

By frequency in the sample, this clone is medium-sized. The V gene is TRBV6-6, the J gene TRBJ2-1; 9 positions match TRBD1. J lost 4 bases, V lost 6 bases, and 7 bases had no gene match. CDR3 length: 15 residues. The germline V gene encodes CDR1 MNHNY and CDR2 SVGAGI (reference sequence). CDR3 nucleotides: TGTGCCAGCAGGCCGGGACAGGGTGGGTACAATGAGCAGTTCTTC. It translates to CASRPGQGGYNEQFF.

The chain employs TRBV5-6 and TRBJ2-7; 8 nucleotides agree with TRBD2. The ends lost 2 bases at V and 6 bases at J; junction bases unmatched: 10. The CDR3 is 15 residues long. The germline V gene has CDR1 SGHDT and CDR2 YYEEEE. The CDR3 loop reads CASSLLTSGPGEQYF. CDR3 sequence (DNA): TGTGCCAGCAGCTTATTAACTAGCGGACCGGGCGAGCAGTACTTC. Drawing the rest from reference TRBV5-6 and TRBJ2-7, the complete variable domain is DAGVTQSPTHLIKTRGQQVTLRCSPKSGHDTVSWYQQALGQGPQFIFQYYEEEERQRGNFPDRFSGHQFPNYSSELNVNALLLGDSALYLCASSLLTSGPGEQYFGPGTRLTVT.

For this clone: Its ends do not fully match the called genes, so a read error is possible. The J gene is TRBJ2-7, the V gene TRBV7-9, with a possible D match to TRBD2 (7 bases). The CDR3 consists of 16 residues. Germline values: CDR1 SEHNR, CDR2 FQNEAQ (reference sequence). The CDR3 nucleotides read TGTTCCAGCAGCTTAGCGCTAGGGGGGGAAAGGAACGAGCAGTACTTC. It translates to CSSSLALGGERNEQYF. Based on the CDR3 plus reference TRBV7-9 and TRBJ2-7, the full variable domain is DTGVSQNPRHKITKRGQNVTFRCDPISEHNRLYWYRQTLGQGPEFLTYFQNEAQLEKSRLLSDRFSAERPKGSFSTLEIQRTEQGDSAMYLCSSSLALGGERNEQYFGPGTRLTVT.

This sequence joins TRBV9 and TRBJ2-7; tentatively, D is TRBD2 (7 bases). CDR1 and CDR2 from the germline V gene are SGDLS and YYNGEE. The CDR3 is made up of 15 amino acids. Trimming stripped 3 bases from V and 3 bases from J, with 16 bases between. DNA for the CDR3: TGTGCCAGCAGCGAGGGGGGAGGGCCTATCTACGAGCAGTACTTC. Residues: CASSEGGGPIYEQYF.

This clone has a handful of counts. The CDR3 DNA follows: TGTGCCTGGAGTGCTAGCCCAAAATCGGCCCAGTACTTC. Amino acids: CAWSASPKSAQYF. The chain joins TRBV30 to TRBJ2-5; a weak D match, TRBD2 (5 bases). This CDR3 contains 13 residues. Per germline, CDR1 GTSNPN and CDR2 SVGIG (reference sequence). Trimming removed 1 base at V and 9 bases at J, with 15 bases between.

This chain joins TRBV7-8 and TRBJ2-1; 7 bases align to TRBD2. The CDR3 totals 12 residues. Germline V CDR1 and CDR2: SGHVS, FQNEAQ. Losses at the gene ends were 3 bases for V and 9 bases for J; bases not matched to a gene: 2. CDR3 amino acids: CASSFSGPEQFF. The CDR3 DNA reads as TGTGCCAGCAGCTTTAGCGGGCCTGAGCAGTTCTTC.

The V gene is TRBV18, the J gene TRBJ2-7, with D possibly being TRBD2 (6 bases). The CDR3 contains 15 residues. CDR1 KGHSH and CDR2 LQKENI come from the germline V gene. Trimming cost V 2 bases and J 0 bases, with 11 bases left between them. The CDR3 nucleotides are TGTGCCAGCTCACCATCAGCTAGCGTCTCCTACGAGCAGTACTTC. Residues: CASSPSASVSYEQYF.

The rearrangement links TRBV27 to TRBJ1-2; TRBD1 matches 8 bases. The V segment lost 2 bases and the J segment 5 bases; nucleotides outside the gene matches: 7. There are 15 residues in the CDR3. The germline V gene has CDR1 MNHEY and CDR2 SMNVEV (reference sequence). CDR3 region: CASSLRTGPGYGYTF. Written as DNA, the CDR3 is TGTGCCAGCAGTTTAAGGACAGGGCCGGGGTATGGCTACACCTTC.

CDR3 region: CASSLGRRENTGELFF. The CDR3 DNA reads TGTGCCAGCAGCCTTGGGCGACGGGAGAACACCGGGGAGCTGTTTTTT. The chain uses TRBV7-8 and TRBJ2-2, with D tentatively TRBD2 (5 bases). The germline V gene has CDR1 SGHVS and CDR2 FQNEAQ. The CDR3 is 16 residues long. The V end was cut by 5 bases, the J end by 1 base, with 14 bases between.

The CDR3 here is CASSAGTSGIQETQYF. The CDR3 nucleotides are TGTGCCAGCAGCGCAGGGACTAGCGGGATCCAAGAGACCCAGTACTTC. V is TRBV9 and J is TRBJ2-5, with TRBD2 matching 13 bases. V was pared by 3 bases and J by 1 base, with 3 bases of the junction left unmatched. Germline V gene sequence: CDR1 SGDLS, CDR2 YYNGEE. This CDR3 has 16 amino acids.

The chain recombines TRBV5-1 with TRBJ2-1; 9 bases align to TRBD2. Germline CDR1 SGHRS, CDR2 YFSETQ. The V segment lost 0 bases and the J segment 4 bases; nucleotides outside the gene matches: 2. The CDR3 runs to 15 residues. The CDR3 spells CASSLELAGYNEQFF. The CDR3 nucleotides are TGCGCCAGCAGCTTGGAGCTAGCGGGGTACAATGAGCAGTTCTTC.

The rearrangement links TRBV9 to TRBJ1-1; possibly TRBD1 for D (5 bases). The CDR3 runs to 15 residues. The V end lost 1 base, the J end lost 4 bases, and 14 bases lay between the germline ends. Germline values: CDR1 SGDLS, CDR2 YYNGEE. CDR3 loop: CASSVMGGARTEAFF. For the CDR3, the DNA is TGTGCCAGCAGCGTAATGGGCGGGGCCCGCACTGAAGCTTTCTTT.

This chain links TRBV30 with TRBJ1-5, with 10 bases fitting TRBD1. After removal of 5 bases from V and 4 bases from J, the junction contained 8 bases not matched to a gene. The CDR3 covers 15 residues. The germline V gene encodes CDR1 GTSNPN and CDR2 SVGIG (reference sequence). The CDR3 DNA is TGTGCCTGGGAGCCGGGACAGGGGATTAATCAGCCCCAGCATTTT. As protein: CAWEPGQGINQPQHF. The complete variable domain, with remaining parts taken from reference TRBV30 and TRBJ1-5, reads SQTIHQWPATLVQPVGSPLSLECTVEGTSNPNLYWYRQAAGRGLQLLFYSVGIGQISSEVPQNLSASRPQDRQFILSSKKLLLSDSGFYLCAWEPGQGINQPQHFGDGTRLSIL.

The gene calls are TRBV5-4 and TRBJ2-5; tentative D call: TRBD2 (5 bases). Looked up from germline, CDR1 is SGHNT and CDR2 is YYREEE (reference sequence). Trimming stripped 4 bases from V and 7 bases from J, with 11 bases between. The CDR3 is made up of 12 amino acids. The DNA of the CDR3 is TGTGCCAGCAGCCCTCGGGGAGCGACCCAGTACTTC. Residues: CASSPRGATQYF. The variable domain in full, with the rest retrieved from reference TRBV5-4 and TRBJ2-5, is ETGVTQSPTHLIKTRGQQVTLRCSSQSGHNTVSWYQQALGQGPQFIFQYYREEENGRGNFPPRFSGLQFPNYSSELNVNALELDDSALYLCASSPRGATQYFGPGTRLLVL.

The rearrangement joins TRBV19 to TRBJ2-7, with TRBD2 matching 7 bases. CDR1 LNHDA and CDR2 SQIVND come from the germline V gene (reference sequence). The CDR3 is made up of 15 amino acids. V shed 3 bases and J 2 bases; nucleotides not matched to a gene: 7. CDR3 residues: CASSITAGEPYEQYF. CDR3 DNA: TGTGCCAGTAGTATTACGGCGGGAGAACCCTACGAGCAGTACTTC.

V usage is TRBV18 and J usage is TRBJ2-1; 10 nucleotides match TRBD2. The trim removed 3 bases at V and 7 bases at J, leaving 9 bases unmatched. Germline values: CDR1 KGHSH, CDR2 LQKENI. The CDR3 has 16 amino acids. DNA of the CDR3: TGTGCCAGCTCACCCAGACTAGCGGGTGCTTTGAATGAGCAGTTCTTC. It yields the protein CASSPRLAGALNEQFF. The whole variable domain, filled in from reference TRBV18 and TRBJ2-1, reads NAGVMQNPRHLVRRRGQEARLRCSPMKGHSHVYWYRQLPEEGLKFMVYLQKENIIDESGMPKERFSAEFPKEGPSILRIQQVVRGDSAAYFCASSPRLAGALNEQFFGPGTRLTVL.

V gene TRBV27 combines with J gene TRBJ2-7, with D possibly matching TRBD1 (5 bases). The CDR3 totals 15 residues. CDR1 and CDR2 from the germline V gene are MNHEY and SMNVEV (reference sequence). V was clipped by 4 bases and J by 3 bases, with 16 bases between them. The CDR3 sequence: CASSSHQGRGYEQYF. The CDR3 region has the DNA TGTGCCAGCAGTTCCCACCAGGGAAGGGGCTACGAGCAGTACTTC.

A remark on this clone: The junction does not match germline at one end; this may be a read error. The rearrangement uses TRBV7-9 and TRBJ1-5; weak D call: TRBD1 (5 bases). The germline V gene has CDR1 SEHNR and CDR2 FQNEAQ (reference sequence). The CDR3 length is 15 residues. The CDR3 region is CSSSLERAGTQPQHF. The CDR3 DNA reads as TGTTCCAGCAGCTTAGAAAGAGCGGGGACTCAGCCCCAGCATTTT.